The entry below describes one T cell receptor (beta chain). The entry originates in a study of blood T cell repertoires in COVID-19. Libraries were prepared by immunoSEQ multiplex PCR; TCRdb keeps only in-frame clonotypes and omits some of them. The table lists around 270,000 clones, over 80% of them singletons, with 2.5% to 4% in the top ten. CDR3 length: 13 amino acids. V shed 8 bases and J shed 10 bases, with 20 bases lying between them. Germline CDR1 and CDR2: WSHSY and SAAADI. The sequence was obtained from a woman in her thirties or forties who had been exposed to COVID-19. The sample consisted of PBMCs or T cells enriched from blood (not recorded which). The chain employs TRBV10-2 and TRBJ1-1; D perhaps matches TRBD1 (6 bases). The CDR3: CASVPGAQGGAFF. The CDR3 DNA reads as TGCGCCAGCGTCCCCGGGGCCCAAGGGGGAGCTTTCTTT.